This passage covers 29 T cell receptor beta chains from one sample sequenced in a study of Tregs in tolerant kidney transplant recipients. Recipients received nonmyeloablative bone marrow transplants from related graft donors, with transient mixed chimerism. Data came from immunoSEQ multiplex PCR; TCRdb stores just in-frame clones and leaves some out. The table lists about 50,000 clones, around nine tenths of them singletons. The specimen comprised CD8+ T cells from blood (PBMCs), sampled 12 months after the transplant. These receptors all come from a human patient who received a combined kidney and bone marrow transplant. Part of the T cells may come from the graft donor.

The CDR3 DNA reads as TGTGCCAGCAGATTACTAGCGGGGGGCCAAGAGACCCAGTACTTC. It encodes CASRLLAGGQETQYF. The chain uses TRBV6-6 and TRBJ2-5, with 12 positions matching TRBD2. CDR1 is MNHNY and CDR2 is SVGAGI in the germline V gene (reference sequence). The CDR3 is made up of 15 amino acids. V lost 6 bases, J lost 1 base, and 3 bases stayed unmatched.

This clone was picked up a small number of times. V is TRBV19 and J is TRBJ2-7, with D perhaps matching TRBD2 (5 bases). Germline V gives CDR1 LNHDA, CDR2 SQIVND (reference sequence). V was shortened by 10 bases and J by 1 base, with 14 bases between the two germline ends. The CDR3 totals 13 residues. CDR3 sequence (DNA): TGTGCCACTAGACTACCCCTTTCCTACGAGCAGTACTTC. The encoded protein is CATRLPLSYEQYF.

CDR3 sequence reads: CASSSPLGEQFF. Here the CDR3 DNA reads TGTGCCAGCAGCTCCCCTCTCGGTGAGCAGTTCTTC. This chain links TRBV7-9 with TRBJ2-1; the D is unclear. Germline assignment: CDR1 SEHNR and CDR2 FQNEAQ (reference sequence). This CDR3 has 12 amino acids. Trimming pared 4 bases from V and 9 bases from J, leaving 10 bases between.

V and J are TRBV9 and TRBJ2-5; TRBD2 aligns across 12 bases. The V and J ends lost 3 bases and 4 bases, in that order; junction bases with no gene match: 7. Germline-derived CDR1 and CDR2 are SGDLS and YYNGEE. The CDR3 is 16 residues long. DNA for the CDR3: TGTGCCAGCAGCGCTAATCCGACTAGCGGGAGAGAGACCCAGTACTTC. It encodes CASSANPTSGRETQYF.

The rearrangement uses TRBV25-1 and TRBJ1-5; 7 nucleotides line up with TRBD1. The CDR3 is 15 amino acids. Germline V gene sequence: CDR1 MGHDK, CDR2 SYGVNS. The V segment lost 1 base and the J segment 8 bases; nucleotides outside the gene matches: 8. CDR3: CASSESDRAWEPQHF. The DNA for the CDR3 is TGTGCCAGCAGTGAATCTGACAGGGCCTGGGAGCCCCAGCATTTT.

The chain couples TRBV7-9 to TRBJ2-1; 10 nucleotides agree with TRBD2. Trimming cost V 5 bases and J 0 bases; bases outside gene matches: 1. Germline V gene sequence: CDR1 SEHNR, CDR2 FQNEAQ (reference sequence). The CDR3 loop spans 15 amino acids. The DNA of the CDR3 is TGTGCCAGCAGCGCTAGCGGGAGCTCCTACAATGAGCAGTTCTTC. Amino acids: CASSASGSSYNEQFF.

The V call is TRBV2, the J call TRBJ2-7, with 9 bases identical to TRBD1. J was trimmed by 6 bases and V by 4 bases; bases with no gene match: 4. Germline V lookup: CDR1 SNHLY, CDR2 FYNNEI. The CDR3 length is 13 residues. The chain's CDR3 is CASSGGQGSEQYF. The CDR3 DNA is TGTGCCAGCAGTGGGGGACAGGGAAGCGAGCAGTACTTC.

The CDR3: CASSPGGGSYNEQFF. The CDR3, as DNA: TGCGCCAGCAGCCCCGGGGGGGGCTCCTACAATGAGCAGTTCTTC. This rearrangement joins TRBV4-3 to TRBJ2-1; TRBD2 matches 8 bases. Germline V CDR1 and CDR2: LGHNA, YSLEER. V dropped 4 bases and J dropped 0; count of bases not matched to a gene: 2. The CDR3 is made up of 15 amino acids.

The chain is built from TRBV14 and TRBJ2-1, with 15 nucleotides matching TRBD2. Per the germline V gene, CDR1 is SGHDN and CDR2 is FVKESK. The CDR3 is 18 residues long. V lost 4 bases, J lost 4 bases, and 8 bases stayed unmatched. The CDR3 region has the DNA TGTGCCAGCAGCCCCGGACTAGCGGGGGGGGGTCTATACAATGAGCAGTTCTTC. It translates to CASSPGLAGGGLYNEQFF.

Concerning this clone itself: The same CDR3 is also encoded by other DNA sequences in this sample. The rearrangement uses TRBV9 and TRBJ1-5; D remains unclear. V was cut by 0 bases and J by 3 bases, with 7 bases left in between. Germline V gene data show CDR1 as SGDLS and CDR2 as YYNGEE. The CDR3 contains 14 residues. CDR3 coding DNA: TGTGCCAGCAGCGTAGGGAGCTCCAATCAGCCCCAGCATTTT. Translation: CASSVGSSNQPQHF.

The rearrangement uses TRBV9 and TRBJ2-1; 7 bases map to TRBD2. The V and J ends lost 3 bases and 5 bases, in that order; junction bases with no gene match: 5. This CDR3 spans 14 amino acids. Per germline, CDR1 SGDLS and CDR2 YYNGEE. The CDR3 sequence: CASSDTGTNNEQFF. The CDR3 DNA sequence: TGTGCCAGCAGCGATACCGGGACTAACAATGAGCAGTTCTTC.

This chain uses TRBV6-5 with TRBJ1-2; weak D call: TRBD1 (6 bases). Germline V CDR1 and CDR2: MNHEY, SVGAGI. V shed 1 base and J shed 4 bases, with 10 bases lying between them. The CDR3 length is 14 residues. For the CDR3, the DNA is TGTGCCAGCAGTTACTACCAGGGGAGCTATGGCTACACCTTC. Residues: CASSYYQGSYGYTF.

The rearrangement uses TRBV5-4 and TRBJ2-1; the match to TRBD2 covers 12 bases. This CDR3 comprises 16 residues. Trimming removed 3 bases from V and 7 bases from J; junction bases left unmatched: 8. The germline CDR1 and CDR2 sequences are SGHNT and YYREEE (reference sequence). The CDR3 DNA follows: TGTGCCAGCAGCTGGGGACTAGCGGGCATCGTGAATGAGCAGTTCTTC. Amino acid sequence: CASSWGLAGIVNEQFF.

The J gene is TRBJ2-3, the V gene TRBV10-3; 14 bases are shared with TRBD2. CDR1 ENHRY and CDR2 SYGVKD come from the germline V gene. The trim removed 5 bases at V and 2 bases at J, leaving 6 bases unmatched. The CDR3 loop spans 17 amino acids. Here the CDR3 DNA reads TGTGCCATCAGTAGTCCGGGACTAGCGGGGGTCACAGATACGCAGTATTTT. This codes for CAISSPGLAGVTDTQYF.

The chain uses TRBV9 and TRBJ1-1; D uncertain. V shed 4 bases and J shed 6 bases, with 19 bases lying between them. CDR1 and CDR2 from the germline V gene are SGDLS and YYNGEE. The CDR3 totals 15 residues. CDR3 bases: TGTGCCAGCAGCCCCTACCCGGAGGGTAGCGCTGAAGCTTTCTTT. Residues: CASSPYPEGSAEAFF.

This chain connects TRBV5-5 to TRBJ2-5, with 7 bases lining up with TRBD2. The germline V gene encodes CDR1 SGHKS and CDR2 YYEKEE (reference sequence). V was pared by 2 bases and J by 2 bases, with 6 bases of the junction left unmatched. The CDR3 spans 15 residues. The CDR3 DNA reads TGTGCCAGCAGCTTATTCGGGGGGTGGCAAGAGACCCAGTACTTC. This translates into CASSLFGGWQETQYF.

This sequence joins TRBV28 and TRBJ2-7; D is perhaps TRBD1 (5 bases). V dropped 5 bases and J dropped 5 bases, with 16 bases sitting between them. Germline assignment: CDR1 MDHEN and CDR2 SYDVKM. The CDR3 totals 14 residues. CDR3: CASSTHLQGDEQYF. The CDR3 DNA sequence: TGTGCCAGCAGTACACACCTGCAGGGTGACGAGCAGTACTTC.

This sequence joins TRBV7-6 and TRBJ2-2, with 9 nucleotides matching TRBD2. Germline V gene sequence: CDR1 SGHVS, CDR2 FNYEAQ. The CDR3 has 16 residues. The V and J ends lost 5 bases and 7 bases, in that order; junction bases with no gene match: 11. CDR3 loop: CASSPVAGEGIGELFF. CDR3 sequence (DNA): TGTGCCAGCAGCCCCGTAGCGGGAGAAGGGATCGGGGAGCTGTTTTTT.

This sequence joins TRBV10-3 and TRBJ2-1; D gene unclear. V shed 4 bases and J shed 0 bases, with 13 bases lying between them. Germline V gene data show CDR1 as ENHRY and CDR2 as SYGVKD. The length of the CDR3 is 16 residues. The CDR3 loop is CAISVASLSSYNEQFF. The CDR3 nucleotides are TGTGCCATCAGTGTGGCCAGTTTAAGCTCCTACAATGAGCAGTTCTTC.

The chain links TRBV25-1 to TRBJ1-1; TRBD1 aligns across 8 bases. CDR3 length: 11 amino acids. Trimming cost V 4 bases and J 10 bases; bases outside gene matches: 2. From germline, CDR1 is MGHDK and CDR2 SYGVNS. The CDR3 DNA is TGTGCCAGCAGTGCACAGGGGGGAGCTTTCTTT. It encodes CASSAQGGAFF.

The J gene is TRBJ1-1, the V gene TRBV4-1; D unclear. CDR3 length: 13 amino acids. V lost 4 bases to trimming and J lost 4 bases, with 10 bases between them. Germline V gene data show CDR1 as MGHRA and CDR2 as YSYEKL. Here the CDR3 DNA reads TGCGCCAGCAGCCCTTTTGGAGGCACTGAAGCTTTCTTT. It yields the protein CASSPFGGTEAFF.

The chain links TRBV30 to TRBJ1-4, with D unresolved. CDR1 GTSNPN and CDR2 SVGIG come from the germline V gene (reference sequence). V was trimmed by 0 bases and J by 5 bases, leaving 10 bases between them. This CDR3 spans 14 amino acids. As DNA, the CDR3 is TGTGCCTGGAGTGTGGACTTCTGGAATGAAAAACTGTTTTTT. Translating gives CAWSVDFWNEKLFF.

The chain links TRBV2 to TRBJ2-5; 10 positions match TRBD2. The CDR3 loop spans 15 amino acids. From germline, CDR1 is SNHLY and CDR2 FYNNEI. The V segment lost 6 bases and the J segment 5 bases; nucleotides outside the gene matches: 9. This CDR3 reads CASRDTSGNVETQYF. The CDR3 bases are TGTGCCAGCAGGGACACTAGCGGGAACGTGGAGACCCAGTACTTC.

V gene TRBV19 combines with J gene TRBJ2-7, with 8 positions matching TRBD1. CDR1 and CDR2 (germline): LNHDA, SQIVND (reference sequence). The CDR3 is made up of 13 amino acids. V lost 9 bases, J lost 7 bases, and 11 bases stayed unmatched. The CDR3 spells CASSDRARVEQYF. CDR3 DNA: TGTGCCAGCTCGGACAGGGCGAGGGTAGAGCAGTACTTC.

This chain joins TRBV6-5 and TRBJ2-5; perhaps TRBD2 as D (7 bases). V lost 0 bases to trimming and J lost 13 bases, with 21 bases between them. Germline V gene lookup returns CDR1 MNHEY and CDR2 SVGAGI. The CDR3 has 15 amino acids. CDR3 DNA: TGTGCCAGCAGTTACTCGAGGTCGGGGGGCTCGGATCGGTACTTC. The encoded protein is CASSYSRSGGSDRYF.

The rearrangement joins TRBV4-2 to TRBJ2-3; 11 bases agree with TRBD2. J was trimmed by 2 bases and V by 0 bases; bases with no gene match: 7. CDR1 and CDR2 from the germline V gene are LGHNA and YNFKEQ. The CDR3 is made up of 18 amino acids. CDR3 coding DNA: TGTGCCAGCAGCCAAGATCTGCCTAGCGGGGGGTACACAGATACGCAGTATTTT. This codes for CASSQDLPSGGYTDTQYF.

The chain couples TRBV13 to TRBJ2-3, with D unclear. There are 16 residues in the CDR3. V gave up 5 bases and J gave up 4 bases, with 19 bases separating them. Per the germline V gene, CDR1 is PRHDT and CDR2 is FYEKMQ (reference sequence). CDR3 nucleotides: TGTGCCAGCAGCCCTCATCCAAATGGCCCCGCAGATACGCAGTATTTT. It yields the protein CASSPHPNGPADTQYF.

The chain combines TRBV27 with TRBJ2-7, with D possibly matching TRBD2 (5 bases). Germline loops: CDR1 MNHEY, CDR2 SMNVEV (reference sequence). V was trimmed by 0 bases and J by 4 bases, leaving 13 bases between them. This CDR3 comprises 15 residues. This CDR3 is CASSLSGLLVYEQYF. As DNA, the CDR3 is TGTGCCAGCAGTTTATCAGGACTCCTCGTTTACGAGCAGTACTTC.

The chain recombines TRBV7-9 with TRBJ1-5, with TRBD1 matching 9 bases. CDR1 is SEHNR, CDR2 FQNEAQ, per germline (reference sequence). The CDR3 extends over 14 amino acids. V was pared by 6 bases and J by 5 bases, with 5 bases of the junction left unmatched. CDR3 loop: CASRGTGRDQPQHF. The DNA of the CDR3 is TGTGCCAGCAGGGGGACAGGGAGGGATCAGCCCCAGCATTTT.